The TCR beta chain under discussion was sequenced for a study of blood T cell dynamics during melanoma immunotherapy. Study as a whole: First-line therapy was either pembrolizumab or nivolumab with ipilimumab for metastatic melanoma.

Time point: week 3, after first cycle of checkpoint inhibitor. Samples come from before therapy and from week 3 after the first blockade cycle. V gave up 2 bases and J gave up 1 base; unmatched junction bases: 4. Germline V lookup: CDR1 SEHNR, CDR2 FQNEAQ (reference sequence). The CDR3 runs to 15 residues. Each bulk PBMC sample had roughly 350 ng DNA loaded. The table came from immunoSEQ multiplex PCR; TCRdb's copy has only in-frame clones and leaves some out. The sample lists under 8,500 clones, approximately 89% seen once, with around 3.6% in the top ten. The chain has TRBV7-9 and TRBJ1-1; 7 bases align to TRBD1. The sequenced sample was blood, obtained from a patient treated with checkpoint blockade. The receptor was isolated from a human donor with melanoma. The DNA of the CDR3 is TGTGCCAGCAGCTTACAACGGACAGGGAACACTGAAGCTTTCTTT. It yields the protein CASSLQRTGNTEAFF. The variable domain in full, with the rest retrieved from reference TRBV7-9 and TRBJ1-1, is DTGVSQNPRHKITKRGQNVTFRCDPISEHNRLYWYRQTLGQGPEFLTYFQNEAQLEKSRLLSDRFSAERPKGSFSTLEIQRTEQGDSAMYLCASSLQRTGNTEAFFGQGTRLTVV.